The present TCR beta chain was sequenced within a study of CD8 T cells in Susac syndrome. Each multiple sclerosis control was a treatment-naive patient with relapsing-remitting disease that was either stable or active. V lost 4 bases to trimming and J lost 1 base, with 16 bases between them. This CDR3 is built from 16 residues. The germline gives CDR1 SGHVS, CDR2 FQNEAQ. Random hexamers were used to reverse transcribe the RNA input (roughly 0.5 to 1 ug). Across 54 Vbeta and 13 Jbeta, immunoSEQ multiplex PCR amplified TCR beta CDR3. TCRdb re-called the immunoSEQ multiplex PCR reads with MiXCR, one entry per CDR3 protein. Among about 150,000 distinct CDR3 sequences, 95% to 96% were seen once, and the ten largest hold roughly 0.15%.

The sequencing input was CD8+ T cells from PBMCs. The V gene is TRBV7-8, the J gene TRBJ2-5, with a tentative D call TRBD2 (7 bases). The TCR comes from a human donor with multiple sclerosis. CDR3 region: CASSSTGGGLQETQYF. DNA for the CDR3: TGTGCCAGCAGCTCGACTGGGGGGGGCCTCCAAGAGACCCAGTACTTC.